This record looks at one T cell receptor beta chain sequence and its context. The antigen remains undetermined. This sample is drawn from a study of graft-versus-host responses after intestinal transplantation. Overall study context: Anti-thymocyte globulin served as induction for all recipients, who then took tacrolimus and steroids for three to four years.

The table came from immunoSEQ multiplex PCR; TCRdb's copy has only in-frame clones and leaves some out. The table records about 71,000 clones, roughly 87% of them present only once. The CDR3 covers 11 residues. Germline lookup yields CDR1 SEHNR and CDR2 FQNEAQ (reference sequence). Sequenced here: unstimulated CD8+ T cells sorted from spleen or lymph node cells, sampled before intestinal transplant. The chain is built from TRBV7-9 and TRBJ2-3; maybe TRBD2 (7 bases). The source is a human donor who received an intestinal transplant. The DNA of the CDR3 is TGTGGGGGGGGCCTGGGAGATACGCAGTATTTT. Protein sequence: CGGGLGDTQYF.